A selection of T cell receptor beta chains follows, all from one sample in a study of vaccination effects on CD4 cells after COVID-19. These receptors have no known antigen. Here immunoSEQ multiplex PCR was the method, and the copy in TCRdb shows in-frame clones only, minus some. The data contain 73,000 or so clones, 60% to 85% of them singletons. The specimen comprised CD4+ T cells from PBMCs cultured with SARS-CoV-2 spike peptides, sampled before COVID-19 vaccination. The receptors stem from a human donor who received a COVID-19 vaccine. The CDR3 runs from the conserved cysteine through the conserved F or W. Each record gives: D gene, clone size, V gene, J gene, CDR3 protein, CDR3 DNA. D genes are given only for firm matches. Rows may omit the clone size; those that give it use once, few, many or a size class.

NA	few	TRBV10-3	TRBJ1-5	CAISEEQSYSNQPQHF	TGTGCCATCAGTGAAGAGCAGAGCTATAGCAATCAGCCCCAGCATTTT
NA	NA	TRBV12-3/TRBV12-4	TRBJ2-1	CASRLGGYNEQFF	TGTGCCAGCAGGCTTGGGGGGTACAATGAGCAGTTCTTC
NA	NA	TRBV6-5	TRBJ1-1	CASSTGNKPNTEAFF	TGTGCCAGCAGTACAGGGAACAAGCCGAACACTGAAGCTTTCTTT
TRBD1	NA	TRBV5-4	TRBJ2-2	CASSLAGGPGELFF	TGTGCCAGCAGCTTGGCAGGGGGCCCCGGGGAGCTGTTTTTT
NA	few	TRBV24-1	TRBJ1-1	CATSDSFGGAPFFF	TGTGCCACCAGTGATTCATTTGGAGGGGCCCCTTTCTTCTTT
NA	NA	TRBV6-5	TRBJ2-5	CASSRTGPETQYF	TGTGCCAGCAGTCGAACAGGTCCAGAGACCCAGTACTTC
NA	NA	TRBV7-8	TRBJ1-2	CASTLASLNYGYTF	TGTGCCAGCACCTTAGCCTCTCTTAACTATGGCTACACCTTC
NA	NA	TRBV4-3	TRBJ2-6	CASSQDVSRGSRLSGANVLTF	TGCGCCAGCAGCCAAGATGTTTCGCGGGGTAGCCGGCTTTCTGGGGCCAACGTCCTGACTTTC
TRBD2	once	TRBV5-1	TRBJ2-1	CASSRTSGGLYNEQFF	TGCGCCAGCAGCCGCACTAGCGGGGGCCTTTACAATGAGCAGTTCTTC
NA	NA	TRBV7-9	TRBJ1-2	CASSLATANYGYTF	TGTGCCAGCAGCTTAGCCACAGCTAACTATGGCTACACCTTC
NA	NA	TRBV28	TRBJ1-1	CASSPKWEAFF	TGTGCCAGCAGCCCGAAGTGGGAAGCTTTCTTT
NA	NA	TRBV6-5	TRBJ2-1	CASSYVAGTYNEQFF	TGTGCCAGCAGTTACGTCGCAGGGACTTACAATGAGCAGTTCTTC
TRBD1	NA	TRBV5-1	TRBJ1-1	CASSLEGRGDTEAFF	TGCGCCAGCAGCTTGGAGGGCAGGGGGGATACTGAAGCTTTCTTT
NA	NA	TRBV30	TRBJ1-5	CAWSFAGNQPQHF	TGTGCCTGGAGTTTTGCGGGGAATCAGCCCCAGCATTTT